One T cell receptor beta chain is described in this entry. The source of the sample is a study of blood T cell repertoires in COVID-19. Study-level information: Nucleic acid was either cDNA or gDNA, and it came from T cells, B-cell-depleted T cells, or PBMCs.

In the original processing: Estimation of nucleated cell counts relied on the amplification of reference gene primers. Profiled with immunoSEQ multiplex PCR; TCRdb holds only in-frame clones, not every one. V and J calls and clone size follow that table, whereas D and trimming were derived from the DNA. Of roughly 40,000 clones in the sample, over 75% were seen once. Germline V gene data show CDR1 as SGHTA and CDR2 as FQGNSA. Trimming took 7 bases from V and 1 from J, leaving 13 bases between them. The CDR3 has 14 residues. The rearrangement uses TRBV7-2 and TRBJ1-1; D gene unclear. The receptor's source is a human donor in a cohort sampled during active COVID-19. The sequencing sample was made of peripheral blood. In nucleotides, the CDR3 is TGTGCCAGCACCAAAACCCGGGGGAACACTGAAGCTTTCTTT. This sequence encodes CASTKTRGNTEAFF. The complete variable domain, with remaining parts taken from reference TRBV7-2 and TRBJ1-1, reads GAGVSQSPSNKVTEKGKDVELRCDPISGHTALYWYRQSLGQGLEFLIYFQGNSAPDKSGLPSDRFSAERTGGSVSTLTIQRTQQEDSAVYLCASTKTRGNTEAFFGQGTRLTVV.